The 10 T cell receptor beta chains presented below share a single source sample, sequenced in a study of post-analysis software for immune sequencing data. Study observations and caveats: Comparison of patients with controls showed 4 to 6 TRBV segments more frequent in patients, TRBV5-6, TRBV5-1 and TRBV20-1 among them.

Their antigen targets remain unknown. Included in the TCR beta cDNA libraries were unique molecular identifiers. MiXCR was run by TCRdb on the PCR reads, yielding one entry per CDR3 protein. The sample carries around 500,000 distinct CDR3 sequences, around a third recorded once. Sequencing was done on a sample of blood. These receptors all come from a girl aged 2-17 years with multiple sclerosis.

This clonotype was found a few times. The rearrangement links TRBV11-2 to TRBJ2-1, with D possibly called TRBD1 or TRBD2 (5 bases each). V shed 5 bases and J shed 8 bases, with 19 bases lying between them. This CDR3 region has 15 residues. Germline CDR1 reads SGHAT; CDR2 reads FQNNGV. The chain's CDR3 is CASSRDRGFFYEQFF. CDR3 in DNA: TGTGCCAGCAGCCGGGATAGGGGATTTTTTTATGAGCAGTTCTTC.

V and J are TRBV20-1 and TRBJ1-1; D is undetermined. The CDR3 consists of 15 residues. V lost 0 bases, J lost 4 bases, and 15 bases lay in between. Germline loops: CDR1 DFQATT, CDR2 SNEGSKA (reference sequence). CDR3 DNA sequence: TGCAGTGCTAGAGATCCTGGAGGACTCATCACTGAAGCTTTCTTT. Translation gives CSARDPGGLITEAFF.

The CDR3 DNA reads as TGTGCCAGCAGCCCATTTCAGGGGAACACTGAAGCTTTCTTT. Translating it yields CASSPFQGNTEAFF. The genes are TRBV5-6 and TRBJ1-1; a weak D match, TRBD1 (5 bases). Trimming cost V 4 bases and J 1 base, with 11 bases left between them. The germline V gene encodes CDR1 SGHDT and CDR2 YYEEEE. The CDR3 consists of 14 residues.

This clonotype was recorded a few times. The chain is built from TRBV28 and TRBJ2-7; perhaps TRBD2 as D (6 bases). V lost 2 bases to trimming and J lost 0 bases, with 11 bases between them. CDR3 length: 15 residues. CDR1 is MDHEN, CDR2 SYDVKM, per germline. The CDR3 region has the DNA TGTGCCAGCAGTTTAACGGACGGGAGCTCCTACGAGCAGTACTTC. As protein: CASSLTDGSSYEQYF.

J is TRBJ2-5 and V is TRBV5-1; D is uncertain. The CDR3 has 12 residues. CDR1 and CDR2 (germline): SGHRS, YFSETQ. Trimming took off 2 bases at V and 9 bases at J, with 11 bases between the two ends. The CDR3 spells CASSFERSAQYF. The CDR3 nucleotides are TGCGCCAGCAGCTTTGAACGGTCGGCCCAGTACTTC.

V and J are TRBV7-9 and TRBJ2-3, with D perhaps being TRBD1 or TRBD2 (6 bases each). The CDR3 runs 18 residues. Germline V gene lookup returns CDR1 SEHNR and CDR2 FQNEAQ (reference sequence). Trimming cost V 4 bases and J 1 base, with 21 bases left between them. CDR3 sequence reads: CASSYRARGLRGTDTQYF. Here the CDR3 DNA reads TGTGCCAGCAGCTACCGGGCCCGGGGGCTTCGGGGCACAGATACGCAGTATTTT.

The rearrangement joins TRBV20-1 to TRBJ2-3; a possible D gene is TRBD2 (7 bases). V gave up 7 bases and J gave up 1 base, with 12 bases separating them. The CDR3 spans 13 residues. CDR1 DFQATT and CDR2 SNEGSKA come from the germline V gene (reference sequence). CDR3 sequence reads: CSGPGGGTDTQYF. The CDR3 coding sequence is TGCAGTGGTCCGGGGGGCGGCACAGATACGCAGTATTTT.

This clonotype turned up a few times. The gene calls are TRBV4-1 and TRBJ1-1; unclear D gene. Germline V gene data show CDR1 as MGHRA and CDR2 as YSYEKL. Trimming removed 0 bases at V and 6 bases at J, with 14 bases between. The CDR3 covers 15 residues. This chain's CDR3 is CASSQEVTLGAEAFF. The DNA for the CDR3 is TGCGCCAGCAGCCAAGAGGTAACGCTGGGCGCTGAAGCTTTCTTT.

This chain connects TRBV20-1 to TRBJ1-1; D is perhaps TRBD1 (6 bases). Trimming pared 5 bases from V and 1 base from J, leaving 14 bases between. The CDR3 consists of 14 residues. Per germline, CDR1 DFQATT and CDR2 SNEGSKA (reference sequence). CDR3 residues: CSAAGQFPNTEAFF. CDR3 nucleotides: TGCAGTGCTGCTGGACAGTTCCCGAACACTGAAGCTTTCTTT.

In this sample, this clonotype turned up once. V gene TRBV6-1 combines with J gene TRBJ1-1; 8 nucleotides align to TRBD1. With V trimmed by 6 bases and J by 1 base, 16 bases remained unmatched. The CDR3 spans 18 residues. The germline CDR1 and CDR2 sequences are MNHNS and SASEGT. This CDR3 reads CASRKLAADREKNTEAFF. The DNA of the CDR3 is TGTGCCAGCAGAAAGTTGGCCGCGGACAGGGAGAAGAACACTGAAGCTTTCTTT.